Following are 17 T cell receptor beta chains from one sample sequenced in a study of blood T cell repertoires in COVID-19. Repertoires were generated with immunoSEQ multiplex PCR, while TCRdb's copy carries only in-frame clones and drops some. Among 250,000 to 300,000 clones, about nine tenths were seen once, and the ten largest hold 0.94%. Sequenced material: peripheral blood. Receptor source: a middle-aged woman who had recovered from COVID-19.

V gene TRBV4-1 combines with J gene TRBJ2-5; 11 nucleotides line up with TRBD2. V was pared by 2 bases and J by 5 bases, with 4 bases of the junction left unmatched. The V gene's germline CDR1 is MGHRA and CDR2 YSYEKL. CDR3 size: 15 residues. In DNA, the CDR3 is TGCGCCAGCAGCCAACTAGCGGGAGGAGGGGAGACCCAGTACTTC. This translates into CASSQLAGGGETQYF.

The CDR3 loop is CASSEGTEGSSYNSPLHF. Here the CDR3 DNA reads TGTGCCAGCAGTGAGGGGACTGAGGGGAGCTCCTATAATTCACCCCTCCACTTT. The chain couples TRBV6-1 to TRBJ1-6; maybe TRBD1 (5 bases). V was pared by 3 bases and J by 0 bases, with 15 bases between. The CDR3 has 18 residues. Germline loops: CDR1 MNHNS, CDR2 SASEGT.

V usage is TRBV28 and J usage is TRBJ1-5, with TRBD1 matching 10 bases. This CDR3 region has 17 residues. After removal of 6 bases from V and 5 bases from J, the junction contained 13 bases not matched to a gene. The V gene's germline CDR1 is MDHEN and CDR2 SYDVKM. The CDR3 DNA reads as TGTGCCAGCAGCTCGACTCTGGGACAGGGGTTGGATCAGCCCCAGCATTTT. Its translation is CASSSTLGQGLDQPQHF.

J is TRBJ2-2 and V is TRBV7-2, with D possibly matching TRBD2 (7 bases). Trimming pared 5 bases from V and 4 bases from J, leaving 14 bases between. CDR1 and CDR2 (germline): SGHTA, FQGNSA. The CDR3 is 15 residues long. The CDR3 region has the DNA TGTGCCAGCAGCCCGGGGGGCGGGAGCACCGGGGAGCTGTTTTTT. It specifies CASSPGGGSTGELFF.

The chain recombines TRBV7-9 with TRBJ2-2, with D uncertain. The CDR3 extends over 15 amino acids. V lost 5 bases and J 4 bases, leaving 14 bases between the germline ends. CDR1 is SEHNR and CDR2 is FQNEAQ in the germline V gene (reference sequence). The CDR3 nucleotides are TGTGCCAGCAGCCAATCCTTCGGTCTCACCGGGGAGCTGTTTTTT. Residues: CASSQSFGLTGELFF.

The chain is built from TRBV9 and TRBJ2-7; 8 bases agree with TRBD2. The CDR3 totals 15 residues. V lost 0 bases, J lost 3 bases, and 5 bases stayed unmatched. The germline V gene has CDR1 SGDLS and CDR2 YYNGEE. CDR3 region: CASSVGAGEYYEQYF. The CDR3 DNA is TGTGCCAGCAGCGTAGGAGCGGGAGAGTACTACGAGCAGTACTTC. The complete variable domain, with remaining parts taken from reference TRBV9 and TRBJ2-7, reads DSGVTQTPKHLITATGQRVTLRCSPRSGDLSVYWYQQSLDQGLQFLIQYYNGEERAKGNILERFSAQQFPDLHSELNLSSLELGDSALYFCASSVGAGEYYEQYFGPGTRLTVT.

The rearrangement joins TRBV19 to TRBJ1-5; weak D call: TRBD1 (5 bases). Germline CDR1 and CDR2: LNHDA and SQIVND (reference sequence). Trimming removed 3 bases at V and 4 bases at J, with 7 bases between. CDR3 size: 13 residues. In DNA form, the CDR3 reads TGTGCCAGTAGTATGAAGGGGAATCAGCCCCAGCATTTT. It yields the protein CASSMKGNQPQHF.

The chain joins TRBV27 to TRBJ2-7, with D unclear. Germline V gene lookup returns CDR1 MNHEY and CDR2 SMNVEV (reference sequence). V gave up 4 bases and J gave up 4 bases, with 14 bases separating them. The CDR3 sequence is 14 residues long. The CDR3 sequence is CASSYTGAAYEQYF. The CDR3 nucleotides read TGTGCCAGCAGTTACACCGGTGCGGCTTACGAGCAGTACTTC.

The V and J genes are TRBV27 and TRBJ2-3, with 9 bases that match TRBD2. Germline V gene data show CDR1 as MNHEY and CDR2 as SMNVEV (reference sequence). The junction had 4 bases not matched to a gene; V was cut back by 6 bases and J by 0 bases. This CDR3 has 15 amino acids. The CDR3 sequence: CASRGLAASTDTQYF. CDR3 coding DNA: TGTGCCAGCAGGGGACTAGCCGCAAGCACAGATACGCAGTATTTT.

V is TRBV30 and J is TRBJ2-1, with 9 bases lining up with TRBD2. This CDR3 comprises 13 residues. Germline V gene data show CDR1 as GTSNPN and CDR2 as SVGIG (reference sequence). The CDR3 DNA reads as TGTGCGTTCAGAGCGGGAGGTGGGCGTGAGCAGTTCTTC. Protein product: CAFRAGGGREQFF. Drawing the rest from reference TRBV30 and TRBJ2-1, the complete variable domain is SQTIHQWPATLVQPVGSPLSLECTVEGTSNPNLYWYRQAAGRGLQLLFYSVGIGQISSEVPQNLSASRPQDRQFILSSKKLLLSDSGFYLCAFRAGGGREQFFGPGTRLTVL.

J is TRBJ1-1 and V is TRBV5-1; no firm D call. V lost 4 bases and J 1 base, leaving 8 bases between the germline ends. The CDR3 is made up of 13 amino acids. Germline loops: CDR1 SGHRS, CDR2 YFSETQ. DNA of the CDR3: TGCGCCAGCAGCAGCGGATCGAACACTGAAGCTTTCTTT. Residues: CASSSGSNTEAFF.

The rearrangement links TRBV29-1 to TRBJ1-4; no firm D call. The CDR3 runs 11 residues. Germline loops: CDR1 SQVTM, CDR2 ANQGSEA. V was trimmed by 6 bases and J by 2 bases, leaving 4 bases between them. The CDR3 DNA sequence: TGCAGCGTGCGGACTAATGAAAAACTGTTTTTT. It specifies CSVRTNEKLFF.

The CDR3 nucleotides are TGTGCCAGCAGCTTAGGGAGGGGGTTAAACAATGAGCAGTTCTTC. It yields the protein CASSLGRGLNNEQFF. The V call is TRBV7-3, the J call TRBJ2-1; perhaps TRBD2 as D (7 bases). Trimming took 2 bases from V and 5 from J, leaving 13 bases between them. Germline CDR1 is SGHTA and CDR2 is FQGTGA. CDR3 size: 15 residues.

V gene TRBV7-2 combines with J gene TRBJ2-5; TRBD2 matches at 7 bases. The CDR3 extends over 15 amino acids. Germline CDR1 and CDR2: SGHTA and FQGNSA. Trimming removed 3 bases from V and 4 bases from J; junction bases left unmatched: 8. CDR3 DNA sequence: TGTGCCAGCAGCTTGGGGGGGAGGGCCCGAGAGACCCAGTACTTC. Its translation is CASSLGGRARETQYF.

The V call is TRBV28, the J call TRBJ1-2, with a weak D call TRBD1 (5 bases). The germline gives CDR1 MDHEN, CDR2 SYDVKM. Trimming shortened V by 4 bases and J by 7 bases, and 10 bases separated the two germline ends. CDR3 size: 12 residues. CDR3 bases: TGTGCCAGCAGTTCCCGGGGGGGTGGCTACACCTTC. It codes for CASSSRGGGYTF.

Here the CDR3 reads CASTLAGVNEQFF. Here the CDR3 DNA reads TGTGCCAGCACACTAGCGGGAGTCAATGAGCAGTTCTTC. This chain uses TRBV28 with TRBJ2-1, with 11 nucleotides matching TRBD2. Germline assignment: CDR1 MDHEN and CDR2 SYDVKM. CDR3 length: 13 residues. With V trimmed by 7 bases and J by 6 bases, 2 bases remained unmatched.

In this sample, this clone turned up a few times. The chain couples TRBV6-6 to TRBJ1-1, with 7 positions matching TRBD1. The length of the CDR3 is 14 residues. CDR1 and CDR2 (germline): MNHNY, SVGAGI (reference sequence). Unmatched junction bases numbered 8, after V lost 7 bases and J lost 3 bases. The CDR3 nucleotides read TGTGCCAGCACCCCGACAGGGTTGTACACTGAAGCTTTCTTT. Protein: CASTPTGLYTEAFF.